This is a list of T cell receptor beta chains from one sample in a study of control samples from healthy donors and cancer patients. Repertoires were generated with immunoSEQ multiplex PCR, while TCRdb's copy carries only in-frame clones and drops some. The sample lists roughly 140,000 clones, under 90% seen once, with less than 5.5% in the top ten. Sequenced material: blood. The receptors here all came from a man between 25 and 39 years old in good health. Each CDR3 is given with its conserved first and last residue. The order of the fields is D gene, J gene, V gene, clone size, CDR3 protein, CDR3 DNA. The D gene is left open where the match is weak. Some rows mark clone size as missing; the rest say once, few, many or name a class of expanded clone.

TRBD2 | TRBJ2-7 | TRBV10-3 | - | CAILASGGTSGSPYEQYF | TGTGCCATTCTAGCCTCTGGGGGGACTAGCGGGAGTCCCTACGAGCAGTACTTC
- | TRBJ2-7 | TRBV13 | - | CASSLARLGYEQYF | TGTGCCAGCAGCTTAGCCAGGCTGGGTTACGAGCAGTACTTC
TRBD2 | TRBJ2-5 | TRBV5-6 | - | CASSVAGGGETQYF | TGTGCCAGCAGTGTGGCGGGGGGCGGAGAGACCCAGTACTTC
- | TRBJ2-7 | TRBV7-2 | few | CASSNQQGYEQYF | TGTGCCAGCAGCAACCAACAGGGATACGAGCAGTACTTC
- | TRBJ1-2 | TRBV6-5 | - | CASSYLIPGGGYTF | TGTGCCAGCAGCTACTTGATTCCCGGGGGTGGCTACACCTTC
- | TRBJ2-1 | TRBV7-3 | - | CASSLLADNEQFF | TGTGCCAGCAGCTTATTAGCGGACAATGAGCAGTTCTTC
TRBD2 | TRBJ2-2 | TRBV13 | few | CASSFGASGYTGELFF | TGTGCCAGCAGCTTCGGGGCTAGCGGCTACACCGGGGAGCTGTTTTTT
TRBD1 | TRBJ2-7 | TRBV4-2 | - | CASSQDPGQGPRSYEQYF | TGTGCCAGCAGCCAAGATCCGGGACAGGGGCCTCGATCCTACGAGCAGTACTTC
- | TRBJ1-6 | TRBV30 | - | CAWRWADNSPLHF | TGTGCCTGGAGGTGGGCCGATAATTCACCCCTCCACTTT
TRBD1 | TRBJ1-1 | TRBV5-1 | - | CASSLVGQGAIFSEAFF | TGCGCCAGCAGCTTGGTCGGACAGGGGGCGATCTTTTCTGAAGCTTTCTTT
TRBD2 | TRBJ2-3 | TRBV3-1/TRBV3-2 | - | CASSPSTSGSFTDTQYF | TGTGCCAGCAGCCCTTCGACTAGCGGGAGCTTCACAGATACGCAGTATTTT
- | TRBJ2-3 | TRBV7-8 | - | CASSPEVGADTQYF | TGTGCCAGCAGCCCTGAAGTTGGTGCAGATACGCAGTATTTT
- | TRBJ2-3 | TRBV3-1/TRBV3-2 | - | CASSQESRLVPSYTDTQYF | TGTGCCAGCAGCCAAGAGTCTCGGCTAGTCCCCTCCTACACAGATACGCAGTATTTT
- | TRBJ1-3 | TRBV6-6 | - | CATTRTPLSSGNTIYF | TGTGCCACTACGCGAACACCCCTCTCCTCTGGAAACACCATATATTTT
TRBD1 | TRBJ2-3 | TRBV18 | - | CASSLTGTGGTDTQYF | TGTGCCAGCTCACTCACCGGGACAGGGGGCACAGATACGCAGTATTTT
TRBD1 | TRBJ2-7 | TRBV3-1/TRBV3-2 | - | CASSQVFPGQGTYEQYF | TGTGCCAGCAGCCAAGTATTCCCGGGACAGGGCACCTACGAGCAGTACTTC
- | TRBJ1-3 | TRBV5-6 | once | CASSFWDIGNTIYF | TGTGCCAGCAGCTTCTGGGACATCGGAAACACCATATATTTT
TRBD1 | TRBJ2-1 | TRBV28 | - | CASSSPTGGSYNEQFF | TGTGCCAGCAGTTCTCCGACAGGGGGGTCCTACAATGAGCAGTTCTTC
- | TRBJ1-2 | TRBV19 | - | CASSKDRTYGYTF | TGTGCCAGTAGCAAGGACAGAACCTATGGCTACACCTTC
- | TRBJ2-1 | TRBV4-2 | - | CASSQDPGDNEQFF | TGTGCCAGCAGCCAAGATCCGGGGGACAATGAGCAGTTCTTC
TRBD1 | TRBJ1-2 | TRBV19 | - | CASSPTGTGGNGYTF | TGTGCCAGTAGTCCGACCGGGACAGGGGGTAATGGCTACACCTTC
TRBD2 | TRBJ2-3 | TRBV7-8 | - | CASSLRMTSGRSDTQYF | TGTGCCAGCAGCCTACGCATGACTAGCGGGAGGTCAGATACGCAGTATTTT
TRBD1 | TRBJ2-1 | TRBV6-2/TRBV6-3 | - | CASSPDPTGVDEQFF | TGTGCCAGCAGCCCTGATCCAACAGGGGTAGATGAGCAGTTCTTC
- | TRBJ2-7 | TRBV7-2 | - | CASSLGSGLSYEQYF | TGTGCCAGCAGCTTAGGGTCAGGCCTCTCCTACGAGCAGTACTTC
- | TRBJ2-7 | TRBV6-2/TRBV6-3 | - | CASSYSGRGTWQYF | TGTGCCAGCAGTTACTCTGGCAGGGGAACATGGCAGTACTTC
TRBD2 | TRBJ2-7 | TRBV7-2 | - | CASLFASGAYEQYF | TGTGCCAGCCTATTCGCTAGCGGAGCCTACGAGCAGTACTTC
TRBD1 | TRBJ2-7 | TRBV6-2/TRBV6-3 | - | CASSYSTSDGDRGYEQYF | TGTGCCAGCAGTTACTCGACGTCGGATGGGGACAGGGGGTACGAGCAGTACTTC
- | TRBJ2-1 | TRBV5-6 | - | CASSKSLAESLYNEQFF | TGTGCCAGCAGCAAATCGCTCGCGGAGAGCTTGTACAATGAGCAGTTCTTC
- | TRBJ1-6 | TRBV6-2/TRBV6-3 | few | CASSYPSSTSPLHF | TGTGCCAGCAGTTACCCGTCCAGCACTTCACCCCTCCACTTT
- | TRBJ2-7 | TRBV19 | - | CASSIVEGGYEQYF | TGTGCCAGTAGTATAGTGGAGGGGGGCTACGAGCAGTACTTC
- | TRBJ1-4 | TRBV18 | - | CASSFTGTNEKLFF | TGTGCCAGCTCCTTTACCGGGACTAATGAAAAACTGTTTTTT
- | TRBJ2-2 | TRBV24-1 | once | CATSWDGPNTGELFF | TGTGCCACCAGTTGGGACGGACCGAACACCGGGGAGCTGTTTTTT
- | TRBJ1-5 | TRBV6-5 | once | CASSYGGGGQPQHF | TGTGCCAGCAGTTACGGGGGAGGTGGTCAGCCCCAGCATTTT
- | TRBJ1-1 | TRBV7-8 | - | CASSLAGAGQTEAFF | TGTGCCAGCAGCTTAGCGGGGGCAGGGCAGACTGAAGCTTTCTTT
- | TRBJ1-2 | TRBV12-3/TRBV12-4 | - | CASSLGTYGYTF | TGTGCCAGCAGTTTAGGTACCTATGGCTACACCTTC
- | TRBJ1-6 | TRBV5-1 | - | CASSSDLGFNSPLHF | TGCGCCAGCAGCTCGGACCTTGGGTTTAATTCACCCCTCCACTTT
TRBD2 | TRBJ2-7 | TRBV27 | - | CASRAFGAGSGEQYF | TGTGCCAGTCGTGCATTTGGAGCGGGATCAGGCGAGCAGTACTTC
TRBD1 | TRBJ1-5 | TRBV18 | - | CASSPGTGGGQPQHF | TGTGCCAGCTCACCGGGGACAGGGGGTGGTCAGCCCCAGCATTTT
- | TRBJ2-3 | TRBV10-3 | once | CAISQRTGTDTQYF | TGTGCCATCAGCCAGCGGACTGGCACAGATACGCAGTATTTT
- | TRBJ2-7 | TRBV29-1 | - | CSVLVPPRDYEQYF | TGCAGCGTTCTGGTCCCCCCTAGGGACTACGAGCAGTACTTC
TRBD1 | TRBJ1-1 | TRBV19 | - | CASSIQVRGRTEAFF | TGTGCCAGTAGTATACAAGTCAGGGGGCGGACTGAAGCTTTCTTT
- | TRBJ1-1 | TRBV18 | - | CASSPTGGGTEAFF | TGTGCCAGCTCACCAACCGGGGGCGGTACTGAAGCTTTCTTT
TRBD1 | TRBJ2-7 | TRBV29-1 | - | CSVRTGEMREQYF | TGCAGCGTGAGGACAGGGGAGATGAGGGAGCAGTACTTC
TRBD2 | TRBJ2-1 | TRBV4-3 | - | CASSPLAGGYNEQFF | TGCGCCAGCAGCCCGCTAGCGGGGGGGTACAATGAGCAGTTCTTC
TRBD1 | TRBJ1-4 | TRBV6-1 | - | CASSEEAGGVEKLFF | TGTGCCAGCAGTGAAGAGGCAGGGGGCGTTGAAAAACTGTTTTTT
TRBD1 | TRBJ1-1 | TRBV7-2 | - | CASSIDRGGEAFF | TGTGCCAGCAGCATCGACAGGGGAGGTGAAGCTTTCTTT
- | TRBJ2-7 | TRBV7-2 | - | CASSLALQGTEQYF | TGTGCCAGCAGCTTAGCGCTCCAGGGCACCGAGCAGTACTTC
- | TRBJ1-5 | TRBV19 | - | CASSQMSNQPQHF | TGTGCCAGTAGCCAGATGAGCAATCAGCCCCAGCATTTT
- | TRBJ1-3 | TRBV5-4 | - | CASSSEGSSSGNTIYF | TGTGCCAGCAGCTCGGAGGGGTCAAGCTCTGGAAACACCATATATTTT
TRBD2 | TRBJ2-1 | TRBV29-1 | - | CSVEGGGLGDNEQFF | TGCAGCGTTGAAGGGGGAGGGCTAGGTGACAATGAGCAGTTCTTC
- | TRBJ2-1 | TRBV25-1 | once | CASSSTLEDHNEQFF | TGTGCCAGCAGTTCTACCCTTGAGGATCACAATGAGCAGTTCTTC